These 26 T cell receptor beta chains came from one sample sequenced in a study of T-cell memory formation after mild COVID-19. TCRdb passed the 5' RACE reads through MiXCR, listing each CDR3 protein once. The repertoire holds hundreds of thousands of distinct CDR3 sequences, with approximately 13% as singletons. Sequences were obtained from PBMCs or a T cell subset sorted from them (not recorded which). The receptor set was obtained from a man between 18 and 35 years old who had mild COVID-19 (a few samples of this study predate the infection). Cell type and time point are not known.

The rearrangement uses TRBV27 and TRBJ1-1; 8 bases are a match to TRBD1. The CDR3 runs to 15 residues. The V segment lost 10 bases and the J segment 11 bases; nucleotides outside the gene matches: 21. The germline gives CDR1 MNHEY, CDR2 SMNVEV (reference sequence). CDR3 amino acids: CATRQGTTRVGWAFF. DNA of the CDR3: TGTGCCACCCGACAGGGGACGACAAGGGTGGGTTGGGCTTTCTTT.

This clonotype was detected a few times. The chain carries TRBV5-1 and TRBJ2-7; TRBD2 matches 8 bases. CDR1 and CDR2 (germline): SGHRS, YFSETQ. There are 17 residues in the CDR3. V shed 4 bases and J 3 bases; nucleotides not matched to a gene: 15. The CDR3 loop is CASSPSALAGTFYEQYF. The CDR3 DNA reads as TGCGCCAGCAGCCCGTCGGCGTTAGCGGGGACCTTCTACGAGCAGTACTTC.

This sequence joins TRBV28 and TRBJ2-2; D is ambiguous. Between the trimmed V and J ends, which lost 5 bases and 4 bases, there was a span of 11 bases. Per germline, CDR1 MDHEN and CDR2 SYDVKM. This CDR3 comprises 14 residues. The CDR3, as DNA: TGTGCCAGCAGTCGCGGCAGAATCACCGGGGAGCTGTTTTTT. This gives the protein CASSRGRITGELFF.

This clonotype has at least ten counts. The chain combines TRBV4-3 with TRBJ1-2, with D unresolved. The V end lost 1 base, the J end lost 5 bases, and 5 bases lay between the germline ends. Germline CDR1 reads LGHNA; CDR2 reads YSLEER. The CDR3 sequence is 12 residues long. CDR3 loop: CASSQGRYGYTF. The CDR3 DNA follows: TGCGCCAGCAGCCAAGGACGGTATGGCTACACCTTC.

V usage is TRBV7-2 and J usage is TRBJ2-5; the match to TRBD2 covers 8 bases. The germline CDR1 and CDR2 sequences are SGHTA and FQGNSA. Germline trimming cut 1 base from V and 3 bases from J; bases unmatched to any gene: 4. The CDR3 contains 15 residues. This chain's CDR3 is CASSLDRGGEETQYF. CDR3 bases: TGTGCCAGCAGCTTAGACCGGGGGGGTGAAGAGACCCAGTACTTC.

This clonotype was seen a few times. The chain is built from TRBV3-1 and TRBJ1-1; D remains ambiguous. There are 13 residues in the CDR3. From germline, CDR1 is LGHDT and CDR2 YNNKEL (reference sequence). The ends were cut back, 1 base at V and 1 base at J, with 4 bases in the middle. The CDR3 sequence is CASSQVENTEAFF. DNA of the CDR3: TGTGCCAGCAGCCAAGTGGAGAACACTGAAGCTTTCTTT.

This clonotype was counted at least ten times. The chain couples TRBV7-8 to TRBJ2-3; D not resolved. Germline V gene sequence: CDR1 SGHVS, CDR2 FQNEAQ. The germline V and J ends were trimmed by 3 bases and 5 bases, with 9 bases remaining between them. The CDR3 is made up of 13 amino acids. CDR3 loop: CASSFLGIDTQYF. The DNA for the CDR3 is TGTGCCAGCAGCTTCCTAGGAATAGATACGCAGTATTTT.

This sequence joins TRBV9 and TRBJ2-3, with D perhaps TRBD1 or TRBD2 (6 bases each). The germline V gene has CDR1 SGDLS and CDR2 YYNGEE. This CDR3 is 16 amino acids long. V lost 1 base and J lost 2, with 14 bases in between. The CDR3 nucleotides read TGTGCCAGCAGCGTAAATGTGGGGGGCCCCACAGATACGCAGTATTTT. It specifies CASSVNVGGPTDTQYF.

The chain couples TRBV7-9 to TRBJ1-1; 8 nucleotides line up with TRBD1. From germline, CDR1 is SEHNR and CDR2 FQNEAQ (reference sequence). This CDR3 is built from 15 residues. The ends lost 4 bases at V and 3 bases at J; junction bases unmatched: 7. The CDR3 here is CASSSHGQGYTEAFF. The CDR3 coding sequence is TGTGCCAGCAGCTCACACGGACAGGGCTACACTGAAGCTTTCTTT.

V usage is TRBV12-3 or TRBV12-4 and J usage is TRBJ2-7, with D possibly being TRBD2 (6 bases). This CDR3 contains 14 residues. V lost 5 bases and J lost 3, with 14 bases in between. Here the CDR3 DNA reads TGTGCCAGCAGTCTCTTGACAGCGGGCTACGAGCAGTACTTC. Translation: CASSLLTAGYEQYF.

The CDR3 loop is CASSFRGLQETQYF. CDR3 DNA sequence: TGCGCCAGCAGCTTCCGGGGCCTCCAAGAGACCCAGTACTTC. The chain couples TRBV5-1 to TRBJ2-5; perhaps D is TRBD1 or TRBD2 (5 bases each). CDR3 length: 14 residues. Deletions cut 2 bases from V and 1 base from J, with 9 bases between. CDR1 is SGHRS, CDR2 YFSETQ, per germline.

The chain has TRBV4-3 and TRBJ2-5, with 7 bases that match TRBD2. After removal of 1 base from V and 0 bases from J, the junction contained 5 bases not matched to a gene. The germline V gene encodes CDR1 LGHNA and CDR2 YSLEER. There are 16 residues in the CDR3. The CDR3 protein is CASSQVLAGDQETQYF. In DNA, the CDR3 is TGCGCCAGCAGCCAAGTTCTCGCGGGGGACCAAGAGACCCAGTACTTC.

CDR3 coding DNA: TGTGCCAGCAGCTTAGCTTGGCACCAAGAGACCCAGTACTTC. It translates to CASSLAWHQETQYF. The chain uses TRBV7-8 and TRBJ2-5, with D unresolved. The CDR3 totals 14 residues. Per the germline V gene, CDR1 is SGHVS and CDR2 is FQNEAQ. Trimming removed 0 bases from V and 0 bases from J, with 5 bases in between.

This clonotype was picked up a small number of times. The chain links TRBV6-5 to TRBJ2-7; no firm D call. V gave up 6 bases and J gave up 7 bases, with 10 bases separating them. CDR3 length: 11 amino acids. Germline lookup yields CDR1 MNHEY and CDR2 SVGAGI. In DNA form, the CDR3 reads TGTGCCAGCAGAGCCCTTGGGGAGCAGTACTTC. Translated: CASRALGEQYF.

CDR3 protein: CAINSGGGDTQYF. DNA for the CDR3: TGTGCCATCAATAGCGGGGGGGGAGATACGCAGTATTTT. V usage is TRBV10-3 and J usage is TRBJ2-3, with 11 bases that match TRBD2. Germline values: CDR1 ENHRY, CDR2 SYGVKD. Trimming cost V 7 bases and J 5 bases; bases outside gene matches: 2. The length of the CDR3 is 13 residues.

The table lists this clonotype with a few counts. The genes are TRBV24-1 and TRBJ2-3; 8 bases are shared with TRBD1. This CDR3 has 14 residues. Germline assignment: CDR1 KGHDR and CDR2 SFDVKD. The trim removed 5 bases at V and 1 base at J, leaving 1 base unmatched. CDR3 bases: TGTGCCACCAGTGTACAGGGGGGCACAGATACGCAGTATTTT. This translates into CATSVQGGTDTQYF.

V and J are TRBV5-6 and TRBJ1-6; D is possibly TRBD1 (5 bases). The CDR3 sequence is 14 residues long. Germline CDR1 reads SGHDT; CDR2 reads YYEEEE. The ends were cut back, 4 bases at V and 4 bases at J, with 9 bases in the middle. CDR3 in DNA: TGTGCCAGCAGCGGGACGGATTATAATTCACCCCTCCACTTT. This gives the protein CASSGTDYNSPLHF.

Only a few counts were recorded for this clonotype. The rearrangement joins TRBV4-1 to TRBJ2-2; D is unclear. This CDR3 is built from 12 residues. The V end was cut by 1 base, the J end by 4 bases, with 1 base between. CDR1 is MGHRA, CDR2 YSYEKL, per germline. The CDR3 loop reads CASSQATGELFF. CDR3 DNA sequence: TGCGCCAGCAGCCAAGCCACCGGGGAGCTGTTTTTT.

This chain links TRBV20-1 with TRBJ1-5; the match to TRBD1 covers 9 bases. The CDR3 is made up of 15 amino acids. The V gene's germline CDR1 is DFQATT and CDR2 SNEGSKA (reference sequence). With V trimmed by 5 bases and J by 4 bases, 9 bases remained unmatched. The DNA of the CDR3 is TGCAGTGCTGGAAAACCGGGACAGGGAAATCAGCCCCAGCATTTT. Amino acids: CSAGKPGQGNQPQHF.

The V call is TRBV4-3, the J call TRBJ1-1; TRBD1 matches 9 bases. J was trimmed by 1 base and V by 4 bases; bases with no gene match: 7. This CDR3 spans 16 amino acids. Per germline, CDR1 LGHNA and CDR2 YSLEER. The CDR3 loop is CASSRLMGQGNTEAFF. The CDR3 DNA reads TGCGCCAGCAGCCGCCTAATGGGACAGGGGAACACTGAAGCTTTCTTT.

At least ten counts were recorded for this clonotype. This chain's CDR3 is CASSQRQGDRFNSPLHF. The CDR3 nucleotides are TGCGCCAGCAGCCAAAGACAGGGGGATCGCTTTAATTCACCCCTCCACTTT. The rearrangement links TRBV4-1 to TRBJ1-6; 9 bases match TRBD1. Germline V gene data show CDR1 as MGHRA and CDR2 as YSYEKL. This CDR3 is 17 amino acids long. V lost 2 bases to trimming and J lost 6 bases; unmatched junction nucleotides: 8.

The sample holds a few counts of this clonotype. The chain uses TRBV24-1 and TRBJ2-5; D gene ambiguous. Germline V gene data show CDR1 as KGHDR and CDR2 as SFDVKD. V dropped 1 base and J dropped 2 bases, with 10 bases sitting between them. The CDR3 extends over 15 amino acids. CDR3 protein: CATSDFPRSQETQYF. CDR3 coding DNA: TGTGCCACCAGTGATTTTCCAAGGAGTCAAGAGACCCAGTACTTC.

This clonotype was counted only a few times. The chain has TRBV7-9 and TRBJ2-1; TRBD1 aligns across 7 bases. Germline trimming cut 5 bases from V and 1 base from J; bases unmatched to any gene: 8. CDR1 and CDR2 from the germline V gene are SEHNR and FQNEAQ (reference sequence). There are 16 residues in the CDR3. The CDR3 nucleotides read TGTGCCAGCAGCGCCCCGACAGGGACGTCCTACAATGAGCAGTTCTTC. Protein sequence: CASSAPTGTSYNEQFF.

This chain uses TRBV6-6 with TRBJ2-2; 8 bases match TRBD1. CDR3 length: 17 residues. V dropped 6 bases and J dropped 7; count of bases not matched to a gene: 16. The V gene's germline CDR1 is MNHNY and CDR2 SVGAGI (reference sequence). In nucleotides, the CDR3 is TGTGCCAGCAGCAACCGACAGGGGCGTATATCAGGCGGGGAGCTGTTTTTT. Residues: CASSNRQGRISGGELFF.

V is TRBV12-5 and J is TRBJ2-5; possibly TRBD1 for D (6 bases). Trimming removed 5 bases from V and 4 bases from J, with 11 bases in between. The CDR3 contains 13 residues. The germline V gene has CDR1 LGHNT and CDR2 FRNRAP. The CDR3 bases are TGTGCTAGTGGTCTCACAGGGACAGAGACCCAGTACTTC. Its translation: CASGLTGTETQYF.

The chain combines TRBV7-6 with TRBJ1-6; D gene unclear. Germline V gene data show CDR1 as SGHVS and CDR2 as FNYEAQ. V was clipped by 4 bases and J by 7 bases, with 8 bases between them. The CDR3 sequence is 13 residues long. For the CDR3, the DNA is TGTGCCAGCAGCTCTGGGCCAAATTCACCCCTCCACTTT. Protein sequence: CASSSGPNSPLHF.